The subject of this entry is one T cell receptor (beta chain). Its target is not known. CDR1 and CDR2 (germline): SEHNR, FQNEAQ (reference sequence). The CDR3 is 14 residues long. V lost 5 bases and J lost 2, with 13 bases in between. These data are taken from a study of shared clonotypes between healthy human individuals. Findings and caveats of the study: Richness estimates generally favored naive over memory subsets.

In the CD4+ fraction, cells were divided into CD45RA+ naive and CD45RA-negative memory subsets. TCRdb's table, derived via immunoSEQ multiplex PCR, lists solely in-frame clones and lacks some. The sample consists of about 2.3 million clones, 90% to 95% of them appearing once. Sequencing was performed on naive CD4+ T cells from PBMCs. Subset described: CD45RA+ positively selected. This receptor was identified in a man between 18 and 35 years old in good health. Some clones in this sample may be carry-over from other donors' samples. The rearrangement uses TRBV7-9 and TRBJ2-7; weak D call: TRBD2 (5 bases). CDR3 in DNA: TGTGCCAGCAGCCCCAGCGGAAGAACCTACGAGCAGTACTTC. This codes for CASSPSGRTYEQYF. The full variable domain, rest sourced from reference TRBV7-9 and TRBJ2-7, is DTGVSQNPRHKITKRGQNVTFRCDPISEHNRLYWYRQTLGQGPEFLTYFQNEAQLEKSRLLSDRFSAERPKGSFSTLEIQRTEQGDSAMYLCASSPSGRTYEQYFGPGTRLTVT.